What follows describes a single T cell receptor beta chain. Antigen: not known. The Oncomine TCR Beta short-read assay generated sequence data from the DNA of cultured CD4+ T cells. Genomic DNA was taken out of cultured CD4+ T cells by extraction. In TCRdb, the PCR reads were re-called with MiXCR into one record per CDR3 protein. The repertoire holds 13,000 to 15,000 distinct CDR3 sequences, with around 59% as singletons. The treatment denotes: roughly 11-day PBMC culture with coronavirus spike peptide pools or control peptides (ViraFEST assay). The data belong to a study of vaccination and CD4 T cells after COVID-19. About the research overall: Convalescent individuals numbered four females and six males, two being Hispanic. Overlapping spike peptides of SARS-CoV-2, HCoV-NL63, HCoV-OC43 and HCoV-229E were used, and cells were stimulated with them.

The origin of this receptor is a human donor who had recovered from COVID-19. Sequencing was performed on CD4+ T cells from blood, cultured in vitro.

For the CDR3, the DNA is TGTGCCAGCAGCTCCGGGACAGTCCTAGCCAAAAACATTCAGTACTTC. The encoded protein is CASSSGTVLAKNIQYF. This sequence joins TRBV7-2 and TRBJ2-4, with TRBD1 matching 7 bases. The germline CDR1 and CDR2 sequences are SGHTA and FQGNSA. The CDR3 extends over 16 amino acids. The V gene end was trimmed by 4 bases and the J gene end by 0 bases; junction bases not matched to a gene: 6.